This record covers a single T cell receptor (beta chain). The CDR3 extends over 16 amino acids. This entry is derived from a study of Ad26.COV2.S vaccination and SARS-CoV-2 variants. Treatment specified: 19 received Ad26.COV2.S at low or high dose, single or two shots; about 5 received placebo; per-sample allocation not given. Samples were taken on day 63 after the first vaccine or placebo injection. TCRdb's table, derived via immunoSEQ multiplex PCR, lists solely in-frame clones and lacks some. The sample contains around 450,000 clones, 89% of which appear only once. The receptor comes from a person aged 18 to 59 who received the Ad26.COV2.S COVID-19 vaccine or a placebo. This sample comprised peripheral blood, obtained in a trial of Ad26.COV2.S vaccine versus placebo. V gene TRBV21-1 combines with J gene TRBJ2-4; the D call of TRBD2 is as the table states it, not checked on the DNA. TRBV21-1 corresponds to a pseudogene. CDR3 region: CASSLRGGLGKNIQYF. CDR3 nucleotide sequence: TGTGCCAGCAGCTTGCGGGGGGGCTTGGGCAAAAACATTCAGTACTTC.